This is a list of T cell receptor beta chains from one sample in a study of TIL therapy for anti-PD-1-resistant metastatic lung cancer. The data were produced by immunoSEQ multiplex PCR, yet TCRdb's version contains in-frame clones alone and is incomplete. The sample records several thousand clones, over 60% being singletons. This specimen consisted of tumor tissue, obtained at baseline. The origin of the receptors is a person aged 25 to 79 with non-small cell lung cancer. The CDR3 runs from the conserved cysteine through the conserved F or W. The order of the fields is CDR3 length, V gene, J gene, clone size, D gene, CDR3 protein, CDR3 DNA. A D gene is named only where the DNA matches it firmly. The size of a clone is reported for some rows only, either as once, few or many, or as a class for expanded clones.

12	TRBV27	TRBJ2-7	.	.	CASSLRAYEQYF	TGTGCCAGCAGTTTACGAGCCTACGAGCAGTACTTC
17	TRBV19	TRBJ1-1	.	TRBD1	CASSSPGQGARNTEAFF	TGTGCCAGTAGTTCCCCGGGACAGGGGGCGAGAAACACTGAAGCTTTCTTT
12	TRBV19	TRBJ1-5	few	.	CATRHSNQPQHF	TGTGCCACCAGGCATAGCAATCAGCCCCAGCATTTT
13	TRBV5-1	TRBJ2-2	few	.	CASRTSSGGELFF	TGCGCCAGCAGGACTAGTAGCGGCGGGGAGCTGTTTTTT
17	TRBV9	TRBJ2-2	.	.	CASSDSPGTLNTGELFF	TGTGCCAGCAGCGACTCGCCCGGGACTCTTAACACCGGGGAGCTGTTTTTT
14	TRBV6-5	TRBJ2-5	.	.	CASSYKAGGETQYF	TGTGCCAGCAGTTACAAAGCAGGGGGGGAGACCCAGTACTTC
16	TRBV19	TRBJ2-1	.	TRBD1	CASSIRQGPFYNEQFF	TGTGCCAGTAGTATCCGACAGGGGCCCTTCTACAATGAGCAGTTCTTC
17	TRBV7-6	TRBJ1-4	.	.	CASSLDPPGGTNEKLFF	TGTGCCAGCAGCTTAGACCCCCCCGGGGGAACTAATGAAAAACTGTTTTTT
14	TRBV9	TRBJ2-1	.	.	CASSVLGFFNEQFF	TGTGCCAGCAGCGTCTTAGGTTTTTTCAATGAGCAGTTCTTC
14	TRBV27	TRBJ2-7	.	TRBD1	CASSLIGQGTEQYF	TGTGCCAGCAGTTTAATAGGACAGGGCACCGAGCAGTACTTC
15	TRBV28	TRBJ2-5	.	.	CASSSPAAGQETQYF	TGTGCCAGCAGTTCGCCAGCGGCAGGGCAAGAGACCCAGTACTTC
14	TRBV19	TRBJ1-5	.	.	CASRPQGYNQPQHF	TGTGCCAGTAGGCCACAGGGATACAATCAGCCCCAGCATTTT
13	TRBV7-2	TRBJ2-2	.	.	CASSLGESGELFF	TGTGCCAGCAGCCTAGGGGAATCCGGGGAGCTGTTTTTT